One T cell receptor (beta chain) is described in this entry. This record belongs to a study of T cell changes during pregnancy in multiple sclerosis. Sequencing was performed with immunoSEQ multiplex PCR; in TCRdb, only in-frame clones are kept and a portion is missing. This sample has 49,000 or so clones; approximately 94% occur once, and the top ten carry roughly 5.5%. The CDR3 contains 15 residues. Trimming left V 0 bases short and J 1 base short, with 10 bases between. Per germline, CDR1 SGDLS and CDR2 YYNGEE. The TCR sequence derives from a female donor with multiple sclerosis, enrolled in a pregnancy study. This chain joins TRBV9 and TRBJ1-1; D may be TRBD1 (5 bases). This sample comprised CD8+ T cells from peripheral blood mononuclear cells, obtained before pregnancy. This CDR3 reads CASSVAGGSNTEAFF. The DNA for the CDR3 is TGTGCCAGCAGCGTAGCTGGGGGGTCGAACACTGAAGCTTTCTTT.